One and the same sample provided the 2 T cell receptor beta chains below, sequenced in a study of cytomegalovirus exposure and HLA in healthy donors. PCR amplification relied on 60 Vbeta primers (plus 13 Jbeta primers). Data came from immunoSEQ multiplex PCR; TCRdb stores just in-frame clones and leaves some out. The sample has 120,000 or so clones; 74% are singletons. Sequencing was done on a sample of PBMCs. Receptor source: a man aged 35-49 years in good health and CMV-seropositive.

The rearrangement joins TRBV7-2 to TRBJ2-3, with D perhaps matching TRBD2 (6 bases). The CDR3 runs 15 residues. Between the trimmed V and J ends, which lost 0 bases and 4 bases, there was a span of 11 bases. Germline V lookup: CDR1 SGHTA, CDR2 FQGNSA. The CDR3: CASSLASGSPDTQYF. DNA of the CDR3: TGTGCCAGCAGCTTAGCTAGCGGATCGCCAGATACGCAGTATTTT. The full variable domain, in which reference TRBV7-2 and TRBJ2-3 provide the parts outside the CDR3, is GAGVSQSPSNKVTEKGKDVELRCDPISGHTALYWYRQSLGQGLEFLIYFQGNSAPDKSGLPSDRFSAERTGGSVSTLTIQRTQQEDSAVYLCASSLASGSPDTQYFGPGTRLTVL.

The CDR3, as DNA: TGTGCCAGCAGCCCTAGCGGCGTAAGCTCCTACGAGCAGTACTTC. Translating gives CASSPSGVSSYEQYF. The chain carries TRBV7-2 and TRBJ2-5; 7 bases fit TRBD2. The assigned J gene may be wrong: the sequence end matches TRBJ2-7 better. The CDR3 contains 15 residues. Germline assignment: CDR1 SGHTA and CDR2 FQGNSA.